This T cell receptor (beta chain) was identified during a study of blood T cell repertoires in COVID-19. Study-wide background: Researchers got acute and convalescent COVID-19 samples from the United States, Italy and Spain. The cDNA or gDNA used as material had been derived from T cells, B-cell-depleted T cells, or PBMCs.

Per the original data handling: Nucleated cell number was recorded as an estimate derived from reference gene primer amplification. TCRdb keeps only in-frame clones here, not all; method: immunoSEQ multiplex PCR. That table is the source of V, J and clone size, and D and trimming were worked out from the DNA. The sample yields about 100,000 clones, around 81% seen once. The CDR3 has 17 residues. The trim removed 1 base at V and 3 bases at J, leaving 8 bases unmatched. Germline values: CDR1 SGHAT, CDR2 FQNNGV. The source of this sequence is a man in his fifties with active or convalescent COVID-19. Sequencing input: peripheral blood. The chain links TRBV11-2 to TRBJ2-7; 11 bases match TRBD2. DNA of the CDR3: TGTGCCAGCAGCTTAGCCAGGGGGACTAGCGGCCTCTACGAGCAGTACTTC. Translating gives CASSLARGTSGLYEQYF.